Given below is one TCR beta chain in context. The length of the CDR3 is 14 residues. The germline gives CDR1 WNHNN, CDR2 SYGVQD (reference sequence). Trimming shortened V by 6 bases and J by 4 bases, and 14 bases separated the two germline ends. In the authors' workflow: Junction-only sequences without quality scores were provided by ImmunoSEQ, so filtering was different. Measured with immunoSEQ multiplex PCR; TCRdb has only the in-frame clones, and not every one. The DNA gave D and trimming, while V, J and clone size come from that table. The sample includes over a million clones, roughly 96% of them seen just once. These data belong to a study of shared clonotypes between healthy human individuals.

The chain is built from TRBV10-1 and TRBJ2-3; either TRBD1 or TRBD2 may supply D (5 bases each). The TCR sequence derives from a man aged 25 to 45 in good health. Specimen: naive CD4+ T cells sorted from blood. Subset described: CD45RA+ positively selected. CDR3 protein: CASRRDRDSDTQYF. The CDR3 DNA reads as TGCGCCAGCAGGAGGGACCGAGACTCAGATACGCAGTATTTT.